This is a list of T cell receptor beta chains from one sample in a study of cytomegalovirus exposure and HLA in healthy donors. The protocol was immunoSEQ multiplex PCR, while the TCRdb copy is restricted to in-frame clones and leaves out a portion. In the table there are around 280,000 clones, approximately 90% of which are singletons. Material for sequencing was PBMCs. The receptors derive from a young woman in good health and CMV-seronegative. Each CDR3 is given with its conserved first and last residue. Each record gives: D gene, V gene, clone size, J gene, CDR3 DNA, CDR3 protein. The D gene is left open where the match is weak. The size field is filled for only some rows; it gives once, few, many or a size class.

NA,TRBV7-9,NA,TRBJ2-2,TGTTCCAGCAGCACTAGACAAAACACCGGGGAGCTGTTTTTT,CSSSTRQNTGELFF
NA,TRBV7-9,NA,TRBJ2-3,TGTGCCAGCAGCCTCATGGGGTGGACTAGCACAGATACGCAGTATTTT,CASSLMGWTSTDTQYF
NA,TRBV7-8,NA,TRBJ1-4,TGTGCCAGCAGCTTAATGGGAGGTAGAGCTAATGAAAAACTGTTTTTT,CASSLMGGRANEKLFF
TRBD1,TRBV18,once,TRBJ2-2,TGTGCCAGCTCACCACCGGGCAGGGGGCATACCGGGGAGCTGTTTTTT,CASSPPGRGHTGELFF
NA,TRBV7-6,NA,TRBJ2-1,TGTGCCAGCAGCTTTATCCTCGATGAGCAGTTCTTC,CASSFILDEQFF
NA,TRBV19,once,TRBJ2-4,TGTGCCAGTGAACCTAGACAGTTAAACATTCAGTACTTC,CASEPRQLNIQYF
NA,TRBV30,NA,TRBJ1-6,TGTGCCTGGAGTGTAGGCAGGAATTCACCCCTCCACTTT,CAWSVGRNSPLHF
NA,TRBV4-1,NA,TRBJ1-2,TGCGCCAGCAGCCAAGAGAGTGGCGGCCCCTTCTATGGCTACACCTTC,CASSQESGGPFYGYTF
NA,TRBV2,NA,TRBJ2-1,TGTGCCAGCAGTGAAGTTGGACTTACATCCTACAATGAGCAGTTCTTC,CASSEVGLTSYNEQFF
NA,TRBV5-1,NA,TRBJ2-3,TGCGCCAGCAGTGTGGCCAGGGGCCCAGATACGCAGTATTTT,CASSVARGPDTQYF
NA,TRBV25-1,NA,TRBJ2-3,TGTGCCAGCAGTCACAGGGTCACAGATACGCAGTATTTT,CASSHRVTDTQYF
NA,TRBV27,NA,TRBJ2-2,TGTGCCAGCACGACAGACACGAACACCGGGGAGCTGTTTTTT,CASTTDTNTGELFF
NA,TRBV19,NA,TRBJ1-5,TGTGCCAGTAGTATATGGGGTGGAGGGGTCAATCAGCCCCAGCATTTT,CASSIWGGGVNQPQHF
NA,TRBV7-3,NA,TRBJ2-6,TGTGCCAGCAGCGCCCCAGGTAACTCTGGGGCCAACGTCCTGACTTTC,CASSAPGNSGANVLTF
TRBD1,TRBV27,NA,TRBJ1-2,TGTGCCAGCACGGCCGGGACAGGGCTTTATGGCTACACCTTC,CASTAGTGLYGYTF
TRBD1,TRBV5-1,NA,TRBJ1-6,TGCGCCAGCAGACCCGGACAGGGACGCTATAATTCACCCCTCCACTTT,CASRPGQGRYNSPLHF
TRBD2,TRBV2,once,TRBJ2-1,TGTGCCAGCATCGGACTAGCCTCCTACAATGAGCAGTTCTTC,CASIGLASYNEQFF
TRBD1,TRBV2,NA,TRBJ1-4,TGTGCCACCAACAGGGGGGTCAATGAAAAACTGTTTTTT,CATNRGVNEKLFF
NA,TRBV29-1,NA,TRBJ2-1,TGCAGCGTTGAAGATGGTTCTAAGCTTAGCTCCTACAATGAGCAGTTCTTC,CSVEDGSKLSSYNEQFF
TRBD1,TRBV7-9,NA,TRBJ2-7,TGTGCCAGCAGCCGAAGACAAACCGGGACAGGGGTCTACGAGCAGTACTTC,CASSRRQTGTGVYEQYF